This TCR beta chain was identified during a study of cytomegalovirus exposure and HLA in healthy donors. Study-level findings and limits: Later work found that TCR association rates differed between HLA loci; DRB1 had the most and HLA-C the fewest. A later analysis found that most CMV-associated TCR beta chains appeared HLA-restricted. Likely technical artifact: a cluster of highly shared sequence variants. Later examination showed HLA-associated TCR beta chains had greater clonal expansion than equally common others.

As for this clone: Antigen unknown.

PCR was performed using 60 Vbeta and 13 Jbeta primers. The repertoire was sequenced with immunoSEQ multiplex PCR; TCRdb's copy has only in-frame clones and lacks some. The sample lists 250,000 to 350,000 clones; roughly two thirds were seen once. The germline V gene has CDR1 LGHNA and CDR2 YNFKEQ. V was shortened by 8 bases and J by 3 bases, with 27 bases between the two germline ends. The CDR3 runs to 18 residues. This TCR came from a female donor in good health and CMV-seronegative. V and J are TRBV4-2 and TRBJ2-3, with a possible D match to TRBD2 (5 bases). The sample was PBMCs. The CDR3, as DNA: TGTGCCAGCCGTCTGGGGAGTGGGTATAGGGCTGGGACAGATACGCAGTATTTT. It is translated as CASRLGSGYRAGTDTQYF.